What follows are 20 T cell receptor beta chains derived from one specimen sequenced in a study of neurological immune-mediated disorders. Time point defined: technical triplicate 3. TCRdb called the 5' RACE reads again in MiXCR, with one record for every CDR3 protein. This sample has about 44,000 distinct CDR3 sequences; 20% to 25% occur once, and the top ten carry around 4.7%. The material sequenced was PBMCs. The receptors here all came from a man aged 55 to 70 with HTLV-1-associated myelopathy (HAM/TSP).

This clonotype turned up a few times. The chain has TRBV19 and TRBJ2-7; D tentatively reads TRBD1 or TRBD2 (5 bases each). Trimming cost V 5 bases and J 0 bases, with 14 bases left between them. The germline CDR1 and CDR2 sequences are LNHDA and SQIVND (reference sequence). CDR3 length equals 15 residues. Written as DNA, the CDR3 is TGTGCCAGTAGTTGGGGGTCAGGAAGCTCCTACGAGCAGTACTTC. This gives the protein CASSWGSGSSYEQYF.

This clonotype was counted at least ten times. The chain is built from TRBV3-1 and TRBJ2-1, with no clear D. Deletions cut 1 base from V and 8 bases from J, with 12 bases between. In germline, CDR1 is LGHDT, CDR2 YNNKEL (reference sequence). This CDR3 spans 14 amino acids. The CDR3 DNA sequence: TGTGCCAGCAGCCAAGGATCCACAGCTGATGAGCAGTTCTTC. Amino acid sequence: CASSQGSTADEQFF.

In this sample, this clonotype turned up many times. The J gene is TRBJ2-7, the V gene TRBV12-3 or TRBV12-4, with D perhaps being TRBD1 or TRBD2 (5 bases each). Deletions cut 3 bases from V and 2 bases from J, with 8 bases between. This CDR3 has 13 amino acids. DNA for the CDR3: TGTGCCAGCAGTTTCGAGGGACCCTACGAGCAGTACTTC. Translated: CASSFEGPYEQYF.

This clonotype was counted at least ten times. The chain recombines TRBV5-1 with TRBJ2-3; maybe TRBD2 (6 bases). Trimming cost V 4 bases and J 0 bases, with 9 bases left between them. Germline V gene data show CDR1 as SGHRS and CDR2 as YFSETQ. This CDR3 comprises 14 residues. The CDR3 region has the DNA TGCGCCAGCAGCCGCGGGGACAGCACAGATACGCAGTATTTT. Translation gives CASSRGDSTDTQYF.

This clonotype was found many times. This sequence joins TRBV6-2 or TRBV6-3 and TRBJ2-7; 7 bases map to TRBD1. Germline trimming cut 8 bases from V and 6 bases from J; bases unmatched to any gene: 13. Per the germline V gene, CDR1 is MNHEY and CDR2 is SVGEGT. CDR3 length equals 14 residues. The CDR3 reads CASGSGGPRTEQYF. The CDR3, as DNA: TGTGCCAGCGGGTCAGGGGGACCGAGAACCGAGCAGTACTTC.

The rearrangement uses TRBV5-4 and TRBJ1-2, with 9 positions matching TRBD1. V was pared by 10 bases and J by 4 bases, with 8 bases of the junction left unmatched. Germline V CDR1 and CDR2: SGHNT, YYREEE (reference sequence). The CDR3 sequence is 13 residues long. CDR3: CAFYRDRVYGYTF. Written as DNA, the CDR3 is TGTGCCTTCTACAGGGACAGGGTCTATGGCTACACCTTC.

The rearrangement links TRBV5-1 to TRBJ2-3; no reliable D call. V gave up 4 bases and J gave up 6 bases, with 15 bases separating them. From germline, CDR1 is SGHRS and CDR2 YFSETQ. CDR3 length: 14 residues. The CDR3 DNA reads TGCGCCAGCAGCCGGCTTAGGCTAGGGGATACGCAGTATTTT. It codes for CASSRLRLGDTQYF.

This clonotype was seen ten or more times. The chain has TRBV5-1 and TRBJ1-6, with 9 bases identical to TRBD1. J was trimmed by 7 bases and V by 0 bases; bases with no gene match: 5. Germline V gene data show CDR1 as SGHRS and CDR2 as YFSETQ. The CDR3 sequence is 16 residues long. The CDR3 coding sequence is TGCGCCAGCAGCTTGGGTAAAGGACAGGGGAATTCACCCCTCCACTTT. Amino acid sequence: CASSLGKGQGNSPLHF.

This clonotype was observed at least ten times. CDR3 residues: CASSSQGRGNIQYF. Here the CDR3 DNA reads TGCGCCAGCAGCAGCCAGGGTCGCGGGAACATTCAGTACTTC. The rearrangement links TRBV5-1 to TRBJ2-4, with D possibly being TRBD1 or TRBD2 (5 bases each). Trimming left V 4 bases short and J 7 bases short, with 15 bases between. This CDR3 comprises 14 residues. Germline CDR1 and CDR2: SGHRS and YFSETQ.

This clonotype came up a few times. The CDR3 region is CSAAVGASGYEQYF. The CDR3 DNA follows: TGCAGTGCCGCCGTGGGGGCTAGCGGCTACGAGCAGTACTTC. The rearrangement joins TRBV20-1 to TRBJ2-7; possible D gene TRBD2, 7 bases. Germline V gene data show CDR1 as DFQATT and CDR2 as SNEGSKA (reference sequence). CDR3 length equals 14 residues. Trimming removed 6 bases from V and 3 bases from J, with 18 bases in between.

Ten or more counts support this clonotype. The V call is TRBV5-1, the J call TRBJ2-2; D may be TRBD1 (6 bases). V was clipped by 1 base and J by 0 bases, with 13 bases between them. The CDR3 is 17 amino acids. Per the germline V gene, CDR1 is SGHRS and CDR2 is YFSETQ. The CDR3 spells CASSLNRGTTNTGELFF. CDR3 DNA sequence: TGCGCCAGCAGCTTGAATAGGGGGACAACGAACACCGGGGAGCTGTTTTTT.

This clonotype was seen many times. The CDR3 is CSARIGASGSIIHNEQFF. The CDR3 DNA follows: TGCAGTGCTAGGATCGGAGCTAGCGGGAGTATAATCCACAATGAGCAGTTCTTC. V gene TRBV20-1 combines with J gene TRBJ2-1, with 10 bases that match TRBD2. With 3 bases clipped from V and 5 bases from J, the junction kept 16 bases outside the gene matches. Germline V gene data show CDR1 as DFQATT and CDR2 as SNEGSKA (reference sequence). This CDR3 is 18 amino acids long.

The CDR3 DNA follows: TGTGCCACCAGCGGTCCACTCGGGAACACCGGGGAGCTGTTTTTT. Translating it yields CATSGPLGNTGELFF. The chain uses TRBV24-1 and TRBJ2-2, with D unresolved. The CDR3 totals 15 residues. CDR1 KGHDR and CDR2 SFDVKD come from the germline V gene. The V and J ends lost 7 bases and 1 base respectively, with 12 bases between them.

This clonotype has a count of ten or more. The chain uses TRBV25-1 and TRBJ2-6; no definite D call. V lost 6 bases and J lost 4, with 10 bases in between. Germline loops: CDR1 MGHDK, CDR2 SYGVNS. The CDR3 runs to 14 residues. DNA of the CDR3: TGTGCCAGCAGAGAAAATGCGGGGGCCAACGTCCTGACTTTC. This gives the protein CASRENAGANVLTF.

This clonotype was counted a single time. The rearrangement links TRBV27 to TRBJ2-7, with a tentative D call TRBD2 (6 bases). Per the germline V gene, CDR1 is MNHEY and CDR2 is SMNVEV (reference sequence). V was cut by 0 bases and J by 4 bases, with 16 bases left in between. The CDR3 contains 16 residues. The CDR3 DNA reads TGTGCCAGCAGTTTATCGTTAGCGGAAGTTCCTTACGAGCAGTACTTC. It yields the protein CASSLSLAEVPYEQYF.

This clonotype is judged medium-sized. The chain has TRBV12-3 or TRBV12-4 and TRBJ2-7; 7 positions agree with TRBD2. V was clipped by 3 bases and J by 3 bases; unmatched bases: 2. The CDR3 consists of 13 residues. The CDR3, as DNA: TGTGCCAGCAGTTTCAGGGAGGGCTACGAGCAGTACTTC. Translated: CASSFREGYEQYF.

This clonotype was seen at least ten times. The gene calls are TRBV6-5 and TRBJ2-7; D could derive from TRBD1 or TRBD2 (6 bases each). From germline, CDR1 is MNHEY and CDR2 SVGAGI. Trimming cost V 6 bases and J 5 bases, with 8 bases left between them. This CDR3 has 11 residues. CDR3 in DNA: TGTGCCAGCAGGGAGGGGGACGAGCAGTACTTC. Protein: CASREGDEQYF.

This rearrangement joins TRBV7-3 to TRBJ2-3; D might be TRBD2 (6 bases). CDR3 length: 17 residues. CDR1 and CDR2 from the germline V gene are SGHTA and FQGTGA. V lost 2 bases and J lost 0, with 15 bases in between. The CDR3 region is CASSLSPGRESTDTQYF. CDR3 bases: TGTGCCAGCAGCTTATCGCCCGGGCGGGAAAGCACAGATACGCAGTATTTT.

The chain links TRBV10-3 to TRBJ2-1, with 8 positions matching TRBD2. Trimming removed 6 bases from V and 2 bases from J; junction bases left unmatched: 9. Germline V gene data show CDR1 as ENHRY and CDR2 as SYGVKD. CDR3 length equals 16 residues. CDR3 nucleotides: TGTGCCATCAGACCCAGCGGGAGTGGGGCCTACAATGAGCAGTTCTTC. It translates to CAIRPSGSGAYNEQFF.

This clonotype has just a few counts. The genes are TRBV27 and TRBJ2-1; D ambiguous. There are 12 residues in the CDR3. Germline assignment: CDR1 MNHEY and CDR2 SMNVEV (reference sequence). V gave up 6 bases and J gave up 7 bases, with 10 bases separating them. CDR3 nucleotides: TGTGCCAGCAGCAACCGACGGAATGAGCAGTTCTTC. Translating it yields CASSNRRNEQFF.